Listed here are 18 T cell receptor beta chains from one sample, sequenced in a study of blood T cell repertoires in COVID-19. Profiled with immunoSEQ multiplex PCR; TCRdb holds only in-frame clones, not every one. The sample gives around 150,000 clones, about four fifths of which show up once; around 13% is in the top ten. Sequenced sample: peripheral blood. The receptors shown here come from an elderly woman with acute or convalescent COVID-19.

V and J are TRBV25-1 and TRBJ1-1; D ambiguous. In germline, CDR1 is MGHDK, CDR2 SYGVNS. Trimming left V 5 bases short and J 4 bases short, with 11 bases between. CDR3 length: 13 amino acids. This CDR3 is CASSNSGVTEAFF. The CDR3 nucleotides read TGTGCCAGCAGTAATAGTGGTGTCACTGAAGCTTTCTTT.

Only a few counts were recorded for this clone. The chain links TRBV5-1 to TRBJ1-4, with D possibly matching TRBD1 (6 bases). V was clipped by 4 bases and J by 7 bases, with 17 bases between them. Germline V gene sequence: CDR1 SGHRS, CDR2 YFSETQ. This CDR3 contains 15 residues. The CDR3 sequence: CASSPLGGGGEKLFF. The CDR3 DNA is TGCGCCAGCAGCCCCCTTGGGGGCGGTGGTGAAAAACTGTTTTTT.

This sequence joins TRBV6-1 and TRBJ1-1; 11 positions match TRBD1. Germline V gene sequence: CDR1 MNHNS, CDR2 SASEGT. V was clipped by 4 bases and J by 1 base; unmatched bases: 8. The CDR3 has 17 residues. This CDR3 reads CASSVGQGGTRNTEAFF. CDR3 DNA: TGTGCCAGCAGTGTGGGACAGGGGGGTACCCGGAACACTGAAGCTTTCTTT.

The table lists this clone with a count of one. The chain's CDR3 is CASSQNPGQSNYGYTF. The CDR3 DNA sequence: TGTGCCAGCAGCCAAAACCCGGGACAGTCTAACTATGGCTACACCTTC. The chain has TRBV3-1 (or the pseudogene TRBV3-2) and TRBJ1-2, with 7 positions matching TRBD1. The trim removed 2 bases at V and 0 bases at J, leaving 6 bases unmatched. CDR1 and CDR2 (germline): LGHDT, YNNKEL (reference sequence). This CDR3 spans 16 amino acids.

This clone was counted once. The CDR3 bases are TGTGCCAGTAAAAGCGGGGGGCCCAACAATGAGCAGTTCTTC. It specifies CASKSGGPNNEQFF. The rearrangement links TRBV19 to TRBJ2-1; 9 nucleotides match TRBD2. Per the germline V gene, CDR1 is LNHDA and CDR2 is SQIVND (reference sequence). This CDR3 comprises 14 residues. The V and J ends lost 7 bases and 5 bases, in that order; junction bases with no gene match: 6.

V and J are TRBV24-1 and TRBJ2-2, with 15 nucleotides matching TRBD2. CDR3 length: 17 residues. V shed 4 bases and J 9 bases; nucleotides not matched to a gene: 8. Germline loops: CDR1 KGHDR, CDR2 SFDVKD. The CDR3 loop reads CATSDGTSGGRKWELFF. The CDR3 nucleotides are TGTGCCACCAGTGACGGGACTAGCGGGGGGCGCAAATGGGAGCTGTTTTTT.

The chain couples TRBV6-5 to TRBJ2-7; D is ambiguous. V was clipped by 4 bases and J by 2 bases, with 9 bases between them. CDR1 and CDR2 from the germline V gene are MNHEY and SVGAGI. The CDR3 is 13 residues long. CDR3 residues: CASSSESPYEQYF. DNA of the CDR3: TGTGCCAGCAGTTCAGAATCCCCCTACGAGCAGTACTTC.

V and J are TRBV28 and TRBJ1-6; tentative D call: TRBD1 (6 bases). The CDR3 totals 14 residues. Germline V CDR1 and CDR2: MDHEN, SYDVKM. Deletions cut 4 bases from V and 7 bases from J, with 11 bases between. CDR3 amino acids: CASSSPGVNSPLHF. The CDR3, as DNA: TGTGCCAGCAGTTCCCCAGGGGTAAATTCACCCCTCCACTTT.

The chain links TRBV19 to TRBJ2-7; 9 bases map to TRBD1. J gave up 1 base and V 4 bases, and 8 bases lay outside the gene matches. Germline loops: CDR1 LNHDA, CDR2 SQIVND (reference sequence). This CDR3 is 16 amino acids long. The CDR3 region has the DNA TGTGCCAGTAGTAGCGGACAGGGGTCTCATTCCTACGAGCAGTACTTC. Its protein is CASSSGQGSHSYEQYF.

Turning to this clone: At one end, the junction sequence differs from germline, possibly due to a read error. This sample also contains other DNA sequences that code for the same CDR3. The chain recombines TRBV30 with TRBJ2-4, with D possibly TRBD2 on 5 matching bases. Per the germline V gene, CDR1 is GTSNPN and CDR2 is SVGIG (reference sequence). The CDR3 runs to 14 residues. Here the CDR3 DNA reads TGTGCTTGGAGCCTACCCGGGAATCTTCCCAAGAAGCACTTC. Its translation is CAWSLPGNLPKKHF.

This clone was seen a handful of times. The chain has TRBV10-1 and TRBJ1-5; D might be TRBD1 (5 bases). V was cut by 0 bases and J by 2 bases, with 5 bases left in between. This CDR3 has 14 amino acids. Germline CDR1 is WNHNN and CDR2 is SYGVQD (reference sequence). The CDR3 protein is CASSESGGNQPQHF. The CDR3 DNA follows: TGCGCCAGCAGTGAGTCAGGGGGCAATCAGCCCCAGCATTTT.

V usage is TRBV6-6 and J usage is TRBJ1-6; D call uncertain. Germline V gene sequence: CDR1 MNHNY, CDR2 SVGAGI (reference sequence). The CDR3 has 11 amino acids. The CDR3, as DNA: TGTGCTAGCTCCTATAATTCACCCCTCCACTTT. It encodes CASSYNSPLHF.

The V gene is TRBV5-4, the J gene TRBJ2-3, with a possible D match to TRBD1 (7 bases). V lost 4 bases to trimming and J lost 0 bases, with 12 bases between them. Germline V gene sequence: CDR1 SGHNT, CDR2 YYREEE (reference sequence). This CDR3 is built from 15 residues. The CDR3 DNA is TGTGCCAGCAGCAGGAGGGGACAGAGCACAGATACGCAGTATTTT. Its translation is CASSRRGQSTDTQYF.

This clone has more than one count but fewer than ten. The chain has TRBV20-1 and TRBJ2-3, with 10 bases aligning to TRBD2. Germline V gene lookup returns CDR1 DFQATT and CDR2 SNEGSKA (reference sequence). CDR3 length: 15 amino acids. V lost 3 bases to trimming and J lost 5 bases; unmatched junction nucleotides: 8. This chain's CDR3 is CSASRAGGPRDTQYF. CDR3 bases: TGCAGTGCTAGTCGAGCGGGGGGGCCGAGAGATACGCAGTATTTT.

This clone was counted only a few times. In DNA form, the CDR3 reads TGTGCCAGCAGTCTAACAGGGGCCAGCTCCTATAATTCACCCCTCCACTTT. Its translation is CASSLTGASSYNSPLHF. The chain links TRBV2 to TRBJ1-6; TRBD1 matches at 7 bases. The CDR3 has 17 amino acids. V gave up 5 bases and J gave up 0 bases; unmatched junction bases: 7. From germline, CDR1 is SNHLY and CDR2 FYNNEI.

The chain recombines TRBV28 with TRBJ2-2, with D tentatively TRBD1 (6 bases). The V end lost 5 bases, the J end lost 6 bases, and 10 bases lay between the germline ends. Germline V lookup: CDR1 MDHEN, CDR2 SYDVKM. The CDR3 covers 13 residues. The CDR3 protein is CASSPRGSGELFF. Here the CDR3 DNA reads TGTGCCAGCAGTCCCAGGGGTTCCGGGGAGCTGTTTTTT.

The genes are TRBV5-1 and TRBJ2-2; TRBD2 aligns across 10 bases. This CDR3 region has 17 residues. Trimming cost V 4 bases and J 0 bases; bases outside gene matches: 6. In germline, CDR1 is SGHRS, CDR2 YFSETQ. The CDR3 nucleotides read TGCGCCAGCAGCATCAGGACTAGCGGAACGAACACCGGGGAGCTGTTTTTT. Translation gives CASSIRTSGTNTGELFF.

The rearrangement joins TRBV7-3 to TRBJ2-1; the D is unclear. CDR3 length: 15 amino acids. CDR1 is SGHTA and CDR2 is FQGTGA in the germline V gene. Trimming removed 5 bases at V and 0 bases at J, with 11 bases between. Here the CDR3 DNA reads TGTGCCAGCAGCCCTGGGTGGAGCTCCTACAATGAGCAGTTCTTC. The encoded protein is CASSPGWSSYNEQFF. The variable domain in full, completed from reference TRBV7-3 and TRBJ2-1, reads GAGVSQTPSNKVTEKGKYVELRCDPISGHTALYWYRQSLGQGPEFLIYFQGTGAADDSGLPNDRFFAVRPEGSVSTLKIQRTERGDSAVYLCASSPGWSSYNEQFFGPGTRLTVL.